What follows are 5 T cell receptor beta chains derived from one specimen sequenced in a study of identical twins. MiXCR, applied by TCRdb to the 5' RACE reads, yields one record per CDR3 protein. This sample has some 240,000 distinct CDR3 sequences, with 8% to 11% found just once. Sequencing input: memory T cells sorted from blood. These receptors were taken from a man in his forties or fifties in good health.

In DNA, the CDR3 is TGTGCCAGCAGACGTGACAAGGCTAGACCGAATTCACCCCTCCACTTT. Translating gives CASRRDKARPNSPLHF. The rearrangement joins TRBV28 to TRBJ1-6; D gene uncertain. The CDR3 contains 16 residues. Trimming shortened V by 6 bases and J by 7 bases, and 19 bases separated the two germline ends. The germline V gene encodes CDR1 MDHEN and CDR2 SYDVKM.

This clonotype was seen ten or more times. V usage is TRBV5-6 and J usage is TRBJ2-3; TRBD1 might be the D (6 bases). Trimming removed 4 bases from V and 4 bases from J, with 19 bases in between. Germline V CDR1 and CDR2: SGHDT, YYEEEE. CDR3 size: 16 residues. The CDR3 sequence is CASSPSITGYADTQYF. DNA for the CDR3: TGTGCCAGCAGCCCGAGTATAACAGGGTACGCAGATACGCAGTATTTT.

This clonotype came up a few times. This sequence joins TRBV9 and TRBJ2-4; 10 bases are a match to TRBD1. Germline CDR1 reads SGDLS; CDR2 reads YYNGEE. The CDR3 consists of 15 residues. Losses at the gene ends were 4 bases for V and 7 bases for J; bases not matched to a gene: 8. CDR3 sequence: CASSPRQGAGNIQYF. As DNA, the CDR3 is TGTGCCAGCAGCCCTAGACAGGGGGCTGGGAACATTCAGTACTTC.

This clonotype appeared many times. The chain combines TRBV7-6 with TRBJ2-7; D might be TRBD1 (5 bases). V gave up 2 bases and J gave up 0 bases, with 8 bases separating them. The CDR3 length is 14 residues. CDR1 is SGHVS and CDR2 is FNYEAQ in the germline V gene. The CDR3 here is CASSLLDNSYEQYF. CDR3 bases: TGTGCCAGCAGCTTACTGGACAACTCCTACGAGCAGTACTTC.

This clonotype was observed many times. The V and J genes are TRBV4-2 and TRBJ2-5; the match to TRBD2 covers 11 bases. There are 16 residues in the CDR3. V gave up 1 base and J gave up 5 bases; unmatched junction bases: 6. Germline-derived CDR1 and CDR2 are LGHNA and YNFKEQ. This CDR3 reads CASSQGLAGPRETQYF. CDR3 coding DNA: TGTGCCAGCAGCCAAGGACTAGCGGGGCCCCGGGAGACCCAGTACTTC.